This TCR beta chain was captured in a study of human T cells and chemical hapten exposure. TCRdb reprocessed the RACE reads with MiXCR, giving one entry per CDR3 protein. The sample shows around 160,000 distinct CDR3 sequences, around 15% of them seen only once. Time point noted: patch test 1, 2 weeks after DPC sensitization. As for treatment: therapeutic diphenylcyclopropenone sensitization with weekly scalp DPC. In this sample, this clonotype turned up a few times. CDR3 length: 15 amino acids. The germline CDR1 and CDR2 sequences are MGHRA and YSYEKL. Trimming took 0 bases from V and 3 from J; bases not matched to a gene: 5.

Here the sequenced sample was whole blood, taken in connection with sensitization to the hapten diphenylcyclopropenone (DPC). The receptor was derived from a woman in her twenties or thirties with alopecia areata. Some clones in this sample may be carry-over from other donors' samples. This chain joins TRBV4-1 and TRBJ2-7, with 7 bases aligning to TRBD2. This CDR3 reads CASSQDGGGSYEQYF. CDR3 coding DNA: TGCGCCAGCAGCCAAGATGGCGGCGGGAGCTACGAGCAGTACTTC.